This entry describes one T cell receptor beta chain. The data belong to a study of blood T cell repertoires in COVID-19. Whole-study context: The samples span acute and convalescent COVID-19 from the United States, Italy and Spain. T cells, B-cell-depleted T cells, or PBMCs provided the cDNA or gDNA that served as material.

Seattle enrolled patients during active infection and tracked them longitudinally. The CDR3 is 15 residues long. V was cut by 8 bases and J by 4 bases, with 21 bases left in between. Per the germline V gene, CDR1 is GTSNPN and CDR2 is SVGIG (reference sequence). Study processing details: It was from reference gene primer amplification that nucleated cell counts were estimated. Generated by immunoSEQ multiplex PCR, the TCRdb table keeps only in-frame clones and is missing some. Clone size and the V and J calls come from that table; the DNA yielded D and trimming. The table records some 240,000 clones, roughly nine tenths of them present only once.

The sequenced material came from peripheral blood. This chain joins TRBV30 and TRBJ1-3; tentative D call: TRBD1 (6 bases). The receptor comes from a man between 60 and 70 years old with COVID-19, enrolled during active disease. This chain's CDR3 is CAGTPRGAPGNTIYF. The CDR3 DNA follows: TGTGCCGGTACCCCCCGGGGGGCCCCAGGAAACACCATATATTTT.